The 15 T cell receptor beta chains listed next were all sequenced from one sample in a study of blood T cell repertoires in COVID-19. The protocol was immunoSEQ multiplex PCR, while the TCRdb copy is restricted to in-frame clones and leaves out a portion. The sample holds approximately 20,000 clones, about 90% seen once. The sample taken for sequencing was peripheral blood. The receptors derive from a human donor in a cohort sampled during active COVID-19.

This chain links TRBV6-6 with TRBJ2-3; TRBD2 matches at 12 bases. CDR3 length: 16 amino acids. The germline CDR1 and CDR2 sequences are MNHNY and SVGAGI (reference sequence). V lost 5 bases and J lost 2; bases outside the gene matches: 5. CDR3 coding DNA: TGTGCCAGCAGTCCACTAGCGGGAGGTCCCACAGATACGCAGTATTTT. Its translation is CASSPLAGGPTDTQYF.

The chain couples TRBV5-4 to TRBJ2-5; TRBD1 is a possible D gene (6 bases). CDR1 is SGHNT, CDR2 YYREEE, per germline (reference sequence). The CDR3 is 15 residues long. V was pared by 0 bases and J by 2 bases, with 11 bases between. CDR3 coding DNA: TGTGCCAGCAGCTTGGATCGGACAGTTCAAGAGACCCAGTACTTC. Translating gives CASSLDRTVQETQYF.

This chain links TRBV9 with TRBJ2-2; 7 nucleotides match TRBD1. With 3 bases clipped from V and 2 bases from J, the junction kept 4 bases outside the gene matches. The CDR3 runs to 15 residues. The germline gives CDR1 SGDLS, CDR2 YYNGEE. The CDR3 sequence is CASSDGTDNTGELFF. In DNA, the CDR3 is TGTGCCAGCAGCGACGGGACAGACAACACCGGGGAGCTGTTTTTT.

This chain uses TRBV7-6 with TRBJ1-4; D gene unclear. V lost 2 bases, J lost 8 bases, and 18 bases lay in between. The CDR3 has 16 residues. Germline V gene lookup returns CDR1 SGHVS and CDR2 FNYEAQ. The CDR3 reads CASSLREVTQGEKLFF. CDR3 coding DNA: TGTGCCAGCAGCTTAAGGGAGGTGACCCAAGGGGAAAAACTGTTTTTT. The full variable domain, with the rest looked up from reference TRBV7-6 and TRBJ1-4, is GAGVSQSPRYKVTKRGQDVALRCDPISGHVSLYWYRQALGQGPEFLTYFNYEAQQDKSGLPNDRFSAERPEGSISTLTIQRTEQRDSAMYRCASSLREVTQGEKLFFGSGTQLSVL.

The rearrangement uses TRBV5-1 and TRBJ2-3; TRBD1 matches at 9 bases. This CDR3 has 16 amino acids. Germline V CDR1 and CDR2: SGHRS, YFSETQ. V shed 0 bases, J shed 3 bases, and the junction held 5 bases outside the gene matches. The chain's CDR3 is CASSLVGQGQTDTQYF. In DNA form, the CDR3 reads TGCGCCAGCAGCTTGGTCGGACAGGGGCAGACAGATACGCAGTATTTT.

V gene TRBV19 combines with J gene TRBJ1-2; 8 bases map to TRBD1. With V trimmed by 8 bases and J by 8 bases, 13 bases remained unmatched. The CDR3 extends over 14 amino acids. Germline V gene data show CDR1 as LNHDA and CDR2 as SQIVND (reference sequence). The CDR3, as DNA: TGTGCCAGTTCCGTTAGGACAGGGTTTAAGGGCTACACCTTC. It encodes CASSVRTGFKGYTF.

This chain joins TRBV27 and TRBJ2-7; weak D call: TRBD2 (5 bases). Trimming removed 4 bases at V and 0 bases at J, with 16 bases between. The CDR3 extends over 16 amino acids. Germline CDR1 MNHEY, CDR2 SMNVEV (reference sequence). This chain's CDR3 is CASSSRLAGHSYEQYF. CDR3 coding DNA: TGTGCCAGCAGTTCCCGGTTGGCGGGTCACTCCTACGAGCAGTACTTC.

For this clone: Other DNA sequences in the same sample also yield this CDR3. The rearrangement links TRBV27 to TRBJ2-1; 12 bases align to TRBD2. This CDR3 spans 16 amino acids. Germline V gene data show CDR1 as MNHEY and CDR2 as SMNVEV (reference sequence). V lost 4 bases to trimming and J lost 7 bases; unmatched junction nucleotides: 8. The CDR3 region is CASSSPTSGRRNEQFF. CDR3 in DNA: TGTGCCAGCAGTTCCCCCACTAGCGGGAGGAGGAATGAGCAGTTCTTC.

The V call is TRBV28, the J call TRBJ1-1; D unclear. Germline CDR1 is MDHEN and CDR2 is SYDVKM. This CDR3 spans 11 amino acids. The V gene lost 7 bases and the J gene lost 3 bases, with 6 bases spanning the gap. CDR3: CASMGDTEAFF. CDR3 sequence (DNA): TGTGCCAGCATGGGCGACACTGAAGCTTTCTTT.

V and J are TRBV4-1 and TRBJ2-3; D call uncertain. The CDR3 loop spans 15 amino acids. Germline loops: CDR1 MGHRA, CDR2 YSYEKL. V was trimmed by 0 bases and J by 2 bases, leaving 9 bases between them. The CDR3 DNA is TGCGCCAGCAGCCAAGATGGGCAGGACACAGATACGCAGTATTTT. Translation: CASSQDGQDTDTQYF.

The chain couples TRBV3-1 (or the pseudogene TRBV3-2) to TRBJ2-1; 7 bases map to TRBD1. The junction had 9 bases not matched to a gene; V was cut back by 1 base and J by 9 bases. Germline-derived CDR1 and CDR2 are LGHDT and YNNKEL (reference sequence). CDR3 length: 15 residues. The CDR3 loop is CASSQVRGQISEQFF. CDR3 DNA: TGTGCCAGCAGCCAAGTTAGGGGACAGATCAGTGAGCAGTTCTTC.

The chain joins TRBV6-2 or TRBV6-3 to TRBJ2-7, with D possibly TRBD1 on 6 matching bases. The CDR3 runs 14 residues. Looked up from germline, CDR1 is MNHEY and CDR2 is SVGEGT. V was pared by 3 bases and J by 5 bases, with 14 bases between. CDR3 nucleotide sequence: TGTGCCAGCAGTTATCAGGGGCGCGGAAACGAGCAGTACTTC. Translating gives CASSYQGRGNEQYF.

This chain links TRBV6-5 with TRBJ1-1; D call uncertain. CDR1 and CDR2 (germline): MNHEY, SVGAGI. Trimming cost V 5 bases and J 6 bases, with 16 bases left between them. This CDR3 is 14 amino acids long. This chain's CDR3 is CASSLSSTSAEAFF. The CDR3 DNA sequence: TGTGCCAGCAGTCTATCCTCCACAAGCGCTGAAGCTTTCTTT.

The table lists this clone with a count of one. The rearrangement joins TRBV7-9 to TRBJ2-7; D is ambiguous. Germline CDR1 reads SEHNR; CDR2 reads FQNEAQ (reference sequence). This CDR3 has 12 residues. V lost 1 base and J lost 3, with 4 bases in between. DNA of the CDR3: TGTGCCAGCAGCTTAGGGAGCTACGAGCAGTACTTC. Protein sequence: CASSLGSYEQYF.

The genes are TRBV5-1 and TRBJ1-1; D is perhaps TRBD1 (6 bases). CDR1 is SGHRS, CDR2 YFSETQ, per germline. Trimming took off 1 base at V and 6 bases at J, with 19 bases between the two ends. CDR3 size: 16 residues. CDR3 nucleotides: TGCGCCAGCAGCTTGAAGCCACAGGGCACGACGGCTGAAGCTTTCTTT. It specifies CASSLKPQGTTAEAFF.